These T cell receptor beta chains were read from a single sample in a study of beta chain features in type 1 diabetes. Assay used: immunoSEQ multiplex PCR; TCRdb lists only in-frame clones, some missing. The sample has over 150,000 clones; 6.5% to 10% are singletons. The specimen sequenced was central memory CD4+ T cells from blood. The source of these receptors is a young woman with type 1 diabetes. The CDR3 runs from the conserved cysteine through the conserved F or W. The order of the fields is D gene, V gene, CDR3 length, clone size, J gene, CDR3 DNA, CDR3 protein. The D gene is left open where the match is weak. Size values are once, few and many counts, or a class for expanded clones, and some rows have none.

>TRBD2|TRBV5-1|17|.|TRBJ2-5
TGCGCCAGCAGCTTCCAGAGACTAGCGGGAGGGAGAGAGACCCAGTACTTC
CASSFQRLAGGRETQYF
>.|TRBV5-1|14|.|TRBJ2-7
TGCGCCAGCAGCTTAACAGGGTTAACCTACGAGCAGTACTTC
CASSLTGLTYEQYF
>TRBD2|TRBV7-9|12|few|TRBJ2-1
TGTGCCTGGGGGACTACAGACAATGAGCAGTTCTTC
CAWGTTDNEQFF
>.|TRBV20-1|8|few|TRBJ1-2
TGCAGTGCTAGAGCTGACACCTTC
CSARADTF
>.|TRBV7-2|13|.|TRBJ1-5
TGTGCCAGCACCCGGGGTTTACATCAGCCCCAGCATTTT
CASTRGLHQPQHF
>TRBD2|TRBV29-1|12|.|TRBJ2-1
TGCAGCACCAATAGCGGGACTAATGAGCAGTTCTTC
CSTNSGTNEQFF
>.|TRBV4-3|15|few|TRBJ1-4
TGCGCCAGCAGCCAAGATCCCGGACAGTGGGAAAAACTGTTTTTT
CASSQDPGQWEKLFF
>.|TRBV14|14|.|TRBJ2-1
TGTGCCAGCAGCCAAGCTGGACAGTACAATGAGCAGTTCTTC
CASSQAGQYNEQFF
>.|TRBV7-9|15|.|TRBJ2-5
TGTGCCAGCAGCCGACTGAGGGAGACCCAAGAGACCCAGTACTTC
CASSRLRETQETQYF
>TRBD1|TRBV7-8|14|few|TRBJ2-7
TGTGCCAGCAGCCGGGACAGGCCCCCCTACGAGCAGTACTTC
CASSRDRPPYEQYF
>TRBD2|TRBV29-1|15|few|TRBJ2-5
TGCAGCGTAGAAAGCGCTAGCGGGGACATTGAGACCCAGTACTTC
CSVESASGDIETQYF
>.|TRBV7-9|14|few|TRBJ1-4
TGTGCCAGCAGCTTGGGGCAGAGAAATGAAAAACTGTTTTTT
CASSLGQRNEKLFF
>TRBD2|TRBV27|14|.|TRBJ2-7
TGTGCCAGCAGTCGCCTAGCGGGGCCCTACGAGCAGTACTTC
CASSRLAGPYEQYF
>TRBD2|TRBV18|16|.|TRBJ2-2
TGTGCCAGCTCTCTCCTTGCGGGAGGGGTCACCGGGGAGCTGTTTTTT
CASSLLAGGVTGELFF
>TRBD2|TRBV2|16|.|TRBJ2-3
TGTGCCAGCAGTGAACGGGCGGGAGGTCGCACAGATACGCAGTATTTT
CASSERAGGRTDTQYF
>TRBD1|TRBV7-9|15|.|TRBJ2-1
TGTGCCAGCAGCTTAGAAGGGGGCCGCAGCAATGAGCAGTTCTTC
CASSLEGGRSNEQFF
>.|TRBV6-6|15|few|TRBJ1-5
TGTGCCAGCAGTTACTCTGGACGGAGGGATCAGCCCCAGCATTTT
CASSYSGRRDQPQHF
>.|TRBV7-9|14|.|TRBJ2-7
TGTGCCAGCAGCTTAGGTGCCGGGAACTACGAGCAGTACTTC
CASSLGAGNYEQYF
>.|TRBV2|15|few|TRBJ2-3
TGTGCCAGCAGTGAAGGCGGAACTAGCACAGATACGCAGTATTTT
CASSEGGTSTDTQYF
>.|TRBV5-1|15|few|TRBJ2-4
TGCGCCAGCAGACCATTGGAGGGAGCCAAAAACATTCAGTACTTC
CASRPLEGAKNIQYF
>.|TRBV5-8|16|.|TRBJ2-2
TGTGCCAGCAGTCCATACCAGCGAGCAAACACCGGGGAGCTGTTTTTT
CASSPYQRANTGELFF
>.|TRBV5-1|13|few|TRBJ1-1
TGCGCCAGCAGCTTAAAGGGGGACACTGAAGCTTTCTTT
CASSLKGDTEAFF
>.|TRBV7-2|12|few|TRBJ2-1
TGTGCCAGCAGCTTAGACGGGACGGGGGAGTTCTTC
CASSLDGTGEFF
>.|TRBV15|13|.|TRBJ2-5
TGTGCCACCAGCAGGACTATCCAAGAGACCCAGTACTTC
CATSRTIQETQYF
>.|TRBV2|13|few|TRBJ2-5
TGTGCCAGCACCCCCGGGAGTCTGGAGACCCAGTACTTC
CASTPGSLETQYF
>TRBD2|TRBV9|15|.|TRBJ2-4
TGTGCCAGCAGCGCTAGCGGGGGGGCCGTGAACATTCAGTACTTC
CASSASGGAVNIQYF
>TRBD1|TRBV5-6|16|few|TRBJ1-2
TGTGCCAGCAGCTCTTCGACAGGGGCGCTTAACTATGGCTACACCTTC
CASSSSTGALNYGYTF
>.|TRBV30|16|.|TRBJ1-2
TGTGCCTGGAGTGAGTCCGGACTTTCCCCCAACTATGGCTACACCTTC
CAWSESGLSPNYGYTF
>TRBD1|TRBV14|15|few|TRBJ1-4
TGTGCCAGCAGCCAAGTGAGGGGGCTCAATGAAAAACTGTTTTTT
CASSQVRGLNEKLFF
>.|TRBV28|12|few|TRBJ2-7
TGTGCCAGCAGTTTAACGCGGCACGAGCAGTACTTC
CASSLTRHEQYF
>TRBD1|TRBV5-1|13|.|TRBJ2-7
TGCGCCAGCAGCGGGGACAGGGAGGGGGAGCAGTACTTC
CASSGDREGEQYF
>.|TRBV19|13|.|TRBJ1-5
TGTGCCAGTATGGGCAATTACAATCAGCCCCAGCATTTT
CASMGNYNQPQHF
>TRBD2|TRBV4-3|16|few|TRBJ2-1
TGCGCCAGCAGCCAGGAAGGACGGGGACTAGGCGGTGAGCAGTTCTTC
CASSQEGRGLGGEQFF
>.|TRBV19|13|many|TRBJ2-1
TGTGCCAGTAGCGCCCGCTTCGGTGGTGAGCAGTTCTTC
CASSARFGGEQFF
>.|TRBV14|14|few|TRBJ2-5
TGTGCCAGCAGCCTGCTCCCACAGATGGGGACCCAGTACTTC
CASSLLPQMGTQYF
>TRBD1|TRBV18|15|few|TRBJ1-4
TGTGCCAGCTCACCACTCCAGGGGGTGGAGGAAAAACTGTTTTTT
CASSPLQGVEEKLFF
>.|TRBV29-1|13|.|TRBJ2-7
TGCAGCGCTGTGGGGGCAGGGAACTACGAGCAGTACTTC
CSAVGAGNYEQYF
>.|TRBV2|16|.|TRBJ2-2
TGTGCCAGCAGGGTCCGGCAGGGGCTGGACACCGGGGAGCTGTTTTTT
CASRVRQGLDTGELFF
>TRBD1|TRBV6-5|13|few|TRBJ1-2
TGTGCCAGCAGTTCCCGGGACAGAGATGGCTACACCTTC
CASSSRDRDGYTF
>.|TRBV29-1|13|few|TRBJ2-1
TGCAGCGTTGAACTAGGGGGGGACAATGAGCAGTTCTTC
CSVELGGDNEQFF
>.|TRBV7-3|12|few|TRBJ2-3
TGTGCCAGCAGCTTAGGTTCGGGTACGCAGTATTTT
CASSLGSGTQYF
>.|TRBV30|13|few|TRBJ1-1
TGTGCCTGGAGTAACCCTTGGACATCAGAAGCTTTCTTT
CAWSNPWTSEAFF
>TRBD1|TRBV5-1|14|few|TRBJ2-4
TGCGCCAGCAGCTCACCGGGACAGGGAGACATTCAGTACTTC
CASSSPGQGDIQYF
>TRBD2|TRBV4-3|15|.|TRBJ2-1
TGCGCCAGCAGCCAAGGTAGCGGGGGGACAATGAGGCAGTTCTTC
CASSQGSGGTMRQFF